This T cell receptor (beta chain) was profiled in a study of T cell responses to AZD1222 COVID-19 vaccine. Regarding the study as a whole: Close to half of spike-specific TCRs reportedly recognize unmutated variant regions. There were vaccine-associated CD4 TCRs across spike, dominant at 160-218 and 743-854. Baseline seropositivity occurred in only six or seven AZD1222 recipients.

As to this clone: Its antigen is not known.

Trimming left V 1 base short and J 10 bases short, with 7 bases between. The CDR3 contains 12 residues. Germline CDR1 MGHRA, CDR2 YSYEKL. Libraries were prepared by immunoSEQ multiplex PCR; TCRdb keeps only in-frame clonotypes and omits some of them. The data show tens of thousands of clones, with 88% seen just once and about 8.2% held by the top ten. The rearrangement joins TRBV4-1 to TRBJ1-4; D unresolved. This TCR came from an adult in good health. The specimen was peripheral blood, collected on day 0 of AZD1222 vaccination. The CDR3 sequence: CASSQGRGKLFF. CDR3 nucleotides: TGCGCCAGCAGCCAAGGACGGGGAAAACTGTTTTTT.